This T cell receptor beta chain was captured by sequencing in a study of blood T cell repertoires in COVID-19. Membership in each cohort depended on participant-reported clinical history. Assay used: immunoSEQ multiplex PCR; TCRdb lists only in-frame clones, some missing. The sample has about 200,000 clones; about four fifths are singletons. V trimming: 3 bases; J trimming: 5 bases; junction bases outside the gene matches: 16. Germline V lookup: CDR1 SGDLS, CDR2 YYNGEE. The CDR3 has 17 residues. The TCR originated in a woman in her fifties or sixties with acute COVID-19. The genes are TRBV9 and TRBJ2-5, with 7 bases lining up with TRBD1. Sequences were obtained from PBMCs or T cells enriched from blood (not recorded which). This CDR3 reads CASSDSQQRGPWETQYF. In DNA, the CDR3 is TGTGCCAGCAGCGACTCTCAGCAGAGGGGGCCATGGGAGACCCAGTACTTC.